Listed below are T cell receptor beta chains from one sample, sequenced in a study of T-cell memory formation after mild COVID-19. TCRdb re-called the 5' RACE reads with MiXCR, one entry per CDR3 protein. The data hold 250,000 or so distinct CDR3 sequences, with around 17% observed a single time. Sequenced input: PBMCs or a T cell subset sorted from them (not recorded which). All receptors derive from a man aged 18 to 29 who had mild COVID-19 (a few samples of this study predate the infection). Cell type and time point are not known. CDR3s leave out the opening cysteine and the closing phenylalanine or tryptophan.

J gene: TRBJ2-7
V gene: TRBV29-1
CDR3 protein: SVADNSYEQY

J gene: TRBJ2-1
V gene: TRBV24-1
CDR3 protein: ATMGTSAHEQF

J gene: TRBJ2-1
V gene: TRBV5-1
CDR3 protein: ASSSEGTQYNEQF

J gene: TRBJ1-4
V gene: TRBV9
CDR3 protein: ASSARLGLGDEKLF

J gene: TRBJ2-5
V gene: TRBV5-1
CDR3 protein: ASSLLSDQETQY

J gene: TRBJ1-2
V gene: TRBV18
CDR3 protein: ASSPGTDHYGYT

J gene: TRBJ2-1
V gene: TRBV7-6
CDR3 protein: ASSTGGGASNEQF

J gene: TRBJ1-3
V gene: TRBV5-1
CDR3 protein: ASSTYTGSGNTIY

J gene: TRBJ1-4
V gene: TRBV11-2
CDR3 protein: ASSPGTGLEKLF

J gene: TRBJ1-5
V gene: TRBV6-2/TRBV6-3
CDR3 protein: ASTYRGRNQPQH

J gene: TRBJ2-5
V gene: TRBV7-2
CDR3 protein: ASLRALGETQY

J gene: TRBJ1-2
V gene: TRBV6-5
CDR3 protein: ASSGGSGTGRLTGDGYT

J gene: TRBJ1-2
V gene: TRBV5-1
CDR3 protein: ASSSSQVNYGYT

J gene: TRBJ2-3
V gene: TRBV5-4
CDR3 protein: ASSFGGPFDTQY

J gene: TRBJ1-6
V gene: TRBV27
CDR3 protein: ASSRQNSPLH

J gene: TRBJ2-6
V gene: TRBV3-1
CDR3 protein: ASSPTGVTGANVLT

J gene: TRBJ1-1
V gene: TRBV12-3/TRBV12-4
CDR3 protein: ASSLGLENTEAF

J gene: TRBJ2-5
V gene: TRBV14
CDR3 protein: ASSQDWGGGRQETQY

J gene: TRBJ2-7
V gene: TRBV29-1
CDR3 protein: SVGDRGYEQY

J gene: TRBJ2-5
V gene: TRBV7-9
CDR3 protein: ASSPKTRIQETQY

J gene: TRBJ1-3
V gene: TRBV7-9
CDR3 protein: ASSAQGNTIY

J gene: TRBJ1-4
V gene: TRBV4-3
CDR3 protein: ASSQSWATNEKLF

J gene: TRBJ2-7
V gene: TRBV5-1
CDR3 protein: ASSPWAGTSGYYEQY

J gene: TRBJ1-2
V gene: TRBV6-1
CDR3 protein: ASSRGREVGNYGYT

J gene: TRBJ1-1
V gene: TRBV6-5
CDR3 protein: ASSSPGVKTEAF

J gene: TRBJ1-6
V gene: TRBV4-3
CDR3 protein: ASSQDRKGPSLH

J gene: TRBJ2-5
V gene: TRBV5-1
CDR3 protein: ASSSSVRETQY

J gene: TRBJ2-7
V gene: TRBV27
CDR3 protein: ASSLMARAYEQY

J gene: TRBJ2-7
V gene: TRBV29-1
CDR3 protein: SVDSGSGEQY

J gene: TRBJ2-2
V gene: TRBV20-1
CDR3 protein: SASNPTGELF

J gene: TRBJ2-6
V gene: TRBV7-3
CDR3 protein: ASSFIGANVLT

J gene: TRBJ2-6
V gene: TRBV5-1
CDR3 protein: ATAQGAGANVLT

J gene: TRBJ1-1
V gene: TRBV15
CDR3 protein: ATQSTGNTEAF

J gene: TRBJ1-1
V gene: TRBV5-1
CDR3 protein: ASSAPQGLGAPSNTEAF

J gene: TRBJ2-1
V gene: TRBV5-1
CDR3 protein: ASSPGGGEQF

J gene: TRBJ2-3
V gene: TRBV5-1
CDR3 protein: ASQLGGGVGDTQY

J gene: TRBJ2-1
V gene: TRBV4-3
CDR3 protein: ASSQTAGTSGSSYNEQF

J gene: TRBJ1-5
V gene: TRBV28
CDR3 protein: ASTTVGTGGGQPQH

J gene: TRBJ2-3
V gene: TRBV20-1
CDR3 protein: SIYTLTDTQY

J gene: TRBJ1-2
V gene: TRBV4-1
CDR3 protein: ASSQPFRGGRELYDYT

J gene: TRBJ2-4
V gene: TRBV9
CDR3 protein: ASSVGQGRKNIQY

J gene: TRBJ2-1
V gene: TRBV10-3
CDR3 protein: AIRNGGAGNEQF

J gene: TRBJ2-1
V gene: TRBV6-2/TRBV6-3
CDR3 protein: ASSYSGTQF